These T cell receptor beta chains were read from a single sample in a study of blood T cell repertoires in COVID-19. Here immunoSEQ multiplex PCR was the method, and the copy in TCRdb shows in-frame clones only, minus some. The table has some 130,000 clones, over 85% seen once. Sample: peripheral blood. Receptors originate from a man aged 45-65 years with active COVID-19. CDR3s include the opening cysteine and the closing phenylalanine or tryptophan. A D gene is named only where the DNA matches it firmly. Only some rows state a clone size, as once, few, many or a class for expanded clones.

>.|TRBJ1-1|.|TRBV18
TGTGCCAGCTCACTTACAGGGTTGAACACTGAAGCTTTCTTT
CASSLTGLNTEAFF
>.|TRBJ1-1|.|TRBV19
TGTGCCAGTACATGGGCGGGGAACACTGAAGCTTTCTTT
CASTWAGNTEAFF
>once|TRBJ1-4|.|TRBV15
TGTGCCACCAGCAGAGAGAGAAGAGGAAAACTGTTTTTT
CATSRERRGKLFF
>.|TRBJ2-4|TRBD1|TRBV28
TGTGCCAGCAGTCCACAGGGGGCGCTGGGCAAAAACATTCAGTACTTC
CASSPQGALGKNIQYF
>.|TRBJ1-4|.|TRBV29-1
TGCAGCGTTGAAGGCGGGCGGCCTAATGAAAAACTGTTTTTT
CSVEGGRPNEKLFF
>.|TRBJ2-5|TRBD1|TRBV19
TGTGCCAGTAGTTTCTCGAGGGGACAGGGTCTAGAGACCCAGTACTTC
CASSFSRGQGLETQYF
>few|TRBJ1-5|.|TRBV19
TGTGCCAGTAGCTTTAACAATCAGCCCCAGCATTTT
CASSFNNQPQHF
>.|TRBJ2-1|.|TRBV6-5
TGTGCCAGCAGTTACTCGGTAGCGATGTACAATGAGCAGTTCTTC
CASSYSVAMYNEQFF
>.|TRBJ1-2|TRBD1|TRBV9
TGTGCCAGCAGCCCCCAGACAGGGTTCCGTGGCTACACCTTC
CASSPQTGFRGYTF
>.|TRBJ1-1|.|TRBV5-5
TGTGCCAGCAGCTTGGGGGTAGGTACAGACCAAGCTTTCTTT
CASSLGVGTDQAFF
>once|TRBJ2-3|.|TRBV11-3
TGTGCCAGCAGCTTAGGAGCGGAGGCTTCCACAGATACGCAGTATTTT
CASSLGAEASTDTQYF
>.|TRBJ1-2|TRBD1|TRBV19
TGTGCCAGTAGTATAGGGACAGGGGGCTACTCGTCTGGCGGCTACACCTTC
CASSIGTGGYSSGGYTF
>.|TRBJ2-2|.|TRBV4-1
TGCGCCAGCAGCCAAGAGCGGGCGGGCGGGGAGCTGTTTTTT
CASSQERAGGELFF
>.|TRBJ2-5|.|TRBV15
TGTGCCACCAGCAAAACAGGGGGGGCCCAAGAGACCCAGTACTTC
CATSKTGGAQETQYF
>.|TRBJ2-1|.|TRBV5-4
TGTGCCAGCAGTCGGACAGAATACAATGAGCAGTTCTTC
CASSRTEYNEQFF
>.|TRBJ2-6|.|TRBV30
TGTGCCTGGAGTGTAGAGCTATCTGGGGCCAACGTCCTGACTTTC
CAWSVELSGANVLTF
>.|TRBJ1-1|.|TRBV28
TGTGCCAGCAGTTCAACCGGGAACCGGAACACTGAAGCTTTCTTT
CASSSTGNRNTEAFF
>.|TRBJ1-3|TRBD1|TRBV2
TGTGCCAGCACTGGACAGGGCTACAACACCATATATTTT
CASTGQGYNTIYF
>.|TRBJ1-2|TRBD1|TRBV4-2
TGTGCCAGCAGCCAGGGCGGACAGGGGGTTATCTATGGCTACACCTTC
CASSQGGQGVIYGYTF
>.|TRBJ2-5|TRBD2|TRBV9
TGTGCCAGCAGCGTAGAGAGCGGGGGGTCCATAAGGACCCAGTACTTC
CASSVESGGSIRTQYF